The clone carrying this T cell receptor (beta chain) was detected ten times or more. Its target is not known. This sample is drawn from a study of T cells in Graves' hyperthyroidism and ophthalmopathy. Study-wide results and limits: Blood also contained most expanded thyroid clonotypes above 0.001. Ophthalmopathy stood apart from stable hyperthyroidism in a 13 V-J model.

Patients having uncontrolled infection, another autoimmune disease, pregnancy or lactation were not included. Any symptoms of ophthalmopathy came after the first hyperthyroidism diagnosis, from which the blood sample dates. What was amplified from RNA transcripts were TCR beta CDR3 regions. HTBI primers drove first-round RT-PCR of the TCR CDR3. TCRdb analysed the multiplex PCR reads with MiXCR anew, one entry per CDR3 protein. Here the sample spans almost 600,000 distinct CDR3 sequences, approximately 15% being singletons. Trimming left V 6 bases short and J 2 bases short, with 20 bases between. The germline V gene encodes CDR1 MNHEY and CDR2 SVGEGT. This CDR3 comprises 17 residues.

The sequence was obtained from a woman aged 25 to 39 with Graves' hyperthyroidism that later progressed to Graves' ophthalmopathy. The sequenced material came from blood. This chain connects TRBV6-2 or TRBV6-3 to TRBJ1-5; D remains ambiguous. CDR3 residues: CASSRSPLDGGNQPQHF. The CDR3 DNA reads TGTGCCAGCAGCAGGTCCCCCCTAGATGGGGGCAATCAGCCCCAGCATTTT.